This TCR beta chain was obtained from a study of human T cells and chemical hapten exposure. Study details: Variability of per-sample TCR yields stemmed mainly from small differences in pooled library volume.

This clonotype was seen at least ten times. The study's library attached unique molecular identifiers to single cDNA molecules. Per the study methods: Per-sample TCR counts ranged from about 20,000 to 700,000, median about 100,000. TCRdb processed the RACE reads anew with MiXCR; each CDR3 protein has one entry. What appears here as the V and J calls and clone size reflects TCRdb's work, not the paper's. The sample has more than 35,000 distinct CDR3 sequences; around 3.4% are singletons. The length of the CDR3 is 13 residues. The J segment lost 4 bases and the V segment lost 6 bases, leaving 5 bases of the junction unmatched. The germline gives CDR1 MDHEN, CDR2 SYDVKM. Time point: healthy volunteer bleed at 6 weeks. The total RNA was obtained from whole blood that was not fractionated.

This receptor was taken from a human donor in good health. Some clones in this sample may be carry-over from other donors' samples. The material sequenced was whole blood. The chain links TRBV28 to TRBJ2-7; 8 bases line up with TRBD1. The CDR3 nucleotides are TGTGCCAGCAGGTGGACAGGGCTGTACGAGCAGTACTTC. Translated, it gives CASRWTGLYEQYF.